These 7 T cell receptor beta chains originate from one sample sequenced in a study of technical replicates of blood from four donors. Data came from immunoSEQ multiplex PCR; TCRdb stores just in-frame clones and leaves some out. The table has 75,000 to 95,000 clones, 95% seen once. The sample was T cells isolated from PBMCs. The receptors stem from a human donor in good health.

This chain connects TRBV28 to TRBJ1-1; D possibly corresponds to TRBD1 (6 bases). The CDR3 totals 15 residues. Germline loops: CDR1 MDHEN, CDR2 SYDVKM. The ends were cut back, 6 bases at V and 2 bases at J, with 16 bases in the middle. In DNA, the CDR3 is TGTGCCAGCAGACGGGGGGCCTCCCATAACACTGAAGCTTTCTTT. This gives the protein CASRRGASHNTEAFF.

There are a few counts of this clone. The rearrangement joins TRBV5-1 to TRBJ1-4; TRBD1 matches at 9 bases. The CDR3 is made up of 13 amino acids. With V trimmed by 9 bases and J by 5 bases, 5 bases remained unmatched. CDR1 is SGHRS, CDR2 YFSETQ, per germline. In nucleotides, the CDR3 is TGCGCCACCCGTGGACAGGGGAATGAAAAACTGTTTTTT. It encodes CATRGQGNEKLFF.

The V and J genes are TRBV7-7 and TRBJ2-1; 11 bases are shared with TRBD2. V dropped 6 bases and J dropped 6; count of bases not matched to a gene: 4. CDR1 is SSHAT, CDR2 FNYEAQ, per germline (reference sequence). The CDR3 extends over 14 amino acids. CDR3 in DNA: TGTGCCAGCAGTAGCGGGAGGGCCGCCAATGAGCAGTTCTTC. Protein sequence: CASSSGRAANEQFF.

The chain combines TRBV19 with TRBJ2-5, with 14 bases fitting TRBD2. The CDR3 contains 19 residues. The J segment lost 2 bases and the V segment lost 3 bases, leaving 11 bases of the junction unmatched. Germline CDR1 reads LNHDA; CDR2 reads SQIVND (reference sequence). The CDR3 reads CASSIWFGTSGGPQETQYF. For the CDR3, the DNA is TGTGCCAGTAGTATTTGGTTCGGGACTAGCGGGGGACCACAAGAGACCCAGTACTTC.

The V and J genes are TRBV6-1 and TRBJ1-5; D is unclear. Trimming took 3 bases from V and 3 from J, leaving 12 bases between them. The CDR3 loop spans 15 amino acids. Germline values: CDR1 MNHNS, CDR2 SASEGT. CDR3 amino acids: CASSESAVINQPQHF. The CDR3, as DNA: TGTGCCAGCAGTGAGAGCGCAGTAATCAATCAGCCCCAGCATTTT.

Turning to this clone: Here the CDR3 omits its conserved ending phenylalanine or tryptophan, so a read error is the likely source. It is unclear where the CDR3 begins or ends on the DNA, so no DNA is shown, and the CDR3 is as TCRdb lists it. The chain combines TRBV2 with TRBJ2-7; TRBD2, the D gene given by the table, was not confirmed from the DNA. Germline V gives CDR1 SNHLY, CDR2 FYNNEI. Inclusive of both ends, the CDR3 amounts to 13 amino acids. CDR3 residues: CASTQVLAGGPVP.

The genes are TRBV6-6 and TRBJ1-1; 7 bases match TRBD1. The V segment lost 0 bases and the J segment 1 base; nucleotides outside the gene matches: 5. From germline, CDR1 is MNHNY and CDR2 SVGAGI (reference sequence). CDR3 length: 16 amino acids. The CDR3 DNA reads TGTGCCAGCAGTTACTCGCCGGGACAGAGGAACACTGAAGCTTTCTTT. It yields the protein CASSYSPGQRNTEAFF.